This T cell receptor beta chain was profiled in a study of human T cells and chemical hapten exposure (dated by TCRdb to 2020 to 2022). Concerning the study at large: For sensitization, 2% DPC in acetone was applied to a 2 cm by 2 cm area of upper inner arm skin. Patients additionally received weekly therapeutic DPC doses to the scalp throughout the roughly 26-week study period. Patch testing was performed on the upper back with Finn chambers containing 0.01% DPC, and the patch tests were scored after 6 days according to International Contact Dermatitis Research Group standards. Most of the patients in the cohort were female, and the cohort covered alopecia areata with under or over 50% scalp involvement, alopecia totalis and alopecia universalis. The libraries were sequenced as a pool, and the TCR yield per sample differed mostly because of small variations in library volumes within the pool. Peripheral blood TCR repertoire changes were tracked in vivo in alopecia patients during primary and secondary sensitization to the hapten diphenylcyclopropenone (DPC). Blood samples were taken from patients before sensitization (week 0) and at 2, 6 and about 24 weeks after DPC sensitization. Some 29 alopecia patients gave blood for TCR sequencing at one to four time points (pre-sensitization, 2, 6 and 24 weeks).

From the cysteine up to the phenylalanine, the CDR3 has a length of 19 residues. Of the read, only the CDR3 DNA is kept; its 57 bases are in frame from base 1. V is trimmed back by 6 bases and J by 1 base, and the junction contains 15 bases that no gene match accounts for. In the germline V gene, CDR1 corresponds to MNHEY and CDR2 to SVGEGT. About this clonotype itself: The antigen it recognizes is unknown. No much larger clonotype is one base removed from it; base qualities were not supplied.

The time point label, read with the paper, signifies: patch test 1, 2 weeks after DPC sensitization. This specimen's treatment or condition label, per the study, means: therapeutic diphenylcyclopropenone sensitization with weekly scalp DPC. At each patch-test visit, blood was drawn before the patch test was applied. Patients were considered eligible if aged 18 to 70, diagnosed with alopecia and deemed suitable for DPC therapy, and patients were excluded if pregnant. Total RNA was isolated from unfractionated whole blood collected in Tempus Blood RNA tubes. Libraries were constructed by RACE. The listed sequencing device is NextSeq 500. During library preparation, unique molecular identifiers were attached to individual cDNA molecules so that TCRs could be counted quantitatively and reproducibly. For every blood RNA sample, sequencing covered both the TCR alpha and TCR beta chains. Turning to the authors' computational methods: Samples had a median of about 96,000 TCRs, with a range from roughly 20,000 to 700,000. V, J and CDR3 annotation of the TCR reads was carried out using the Decombinator software suite. For PS versus PT1 abundance plots, all samples were subsampled to the same number of TCRs (28,000). Expanded TCRs were defined as absent before sensitization and observed at least eight times at the 2-week time point. TCRdb reran the public reads through fastp at Q25 and MiXCR, keeping productive beta chains. CDR3 protein duplicates are merged, each entry listing the most common genes and DNA. TCRdb, not the original authors, processed these V and J calls. Present in this sample are 90,000 or so distinct CDR3 sequences, about 10% of which were seen just once. The ten most abundant clones make up around 2.3% of the sample.

Results and caveats for the whole study, not just this receptor: No change with DPC sensitization was found in the number of TCRs above 1 in 1000 frequency, and no evidence of global repertoire structure alterations was found. Patch test score correlated positively with the number of PT1 expanded TCRs, reaching significance at thresholds 8, 16 and 32 but not at 4. After repeated subsampling, changes were observed in the strength of the expansion versus patch-test correlation and in the threshold at which the correlation became significant. Because every patient had alopecia, a presumed autoimmune disease, the patients' immune response might differ from that of healthy individuals. Expanded TCRs formed significantly more large CDR3 similarity clusters than pre-sensitization or healthy control sets, consistent with antigen-driven responses.

The sequence was obtained from a man aged 35 to 55 with alopecia areata. Some clones in this sample may be carry-over from other donors' samples. The sequence is built from TRBV6-2 or TRBV6-3 and TRBJ2-3; 11 middle bases align to TRBD2. The sample was whole blood, taken in connection with sensitization to the hapten diphenylcyclopropenone (DPC). Here the CDR3 is given as CASRTRLAGRRERTDTQYF. In nucleotides, the sequence is TGTGCCAGCAGGACCCGACTAGCGGGACGTAGGGAACGCACAGATACGCAGTATTTT.